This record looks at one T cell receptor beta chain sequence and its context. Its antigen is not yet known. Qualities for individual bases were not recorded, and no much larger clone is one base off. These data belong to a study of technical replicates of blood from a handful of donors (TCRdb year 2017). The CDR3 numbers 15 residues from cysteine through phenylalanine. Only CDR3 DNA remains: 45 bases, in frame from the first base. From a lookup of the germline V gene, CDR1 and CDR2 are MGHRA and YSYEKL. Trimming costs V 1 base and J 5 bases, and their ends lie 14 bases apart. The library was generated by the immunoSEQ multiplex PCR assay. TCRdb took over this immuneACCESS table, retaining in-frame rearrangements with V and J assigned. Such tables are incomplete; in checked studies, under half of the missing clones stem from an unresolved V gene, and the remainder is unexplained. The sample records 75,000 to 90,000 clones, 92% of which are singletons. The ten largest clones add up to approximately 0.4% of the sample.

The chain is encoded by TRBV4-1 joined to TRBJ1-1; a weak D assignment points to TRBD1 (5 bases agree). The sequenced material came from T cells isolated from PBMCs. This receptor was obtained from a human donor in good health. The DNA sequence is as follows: TGCGCCAGCAGCCAAGTTGATATCAGGGCTACTGAAGCTTTCTTT. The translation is CASSQVDIRATEAFF.